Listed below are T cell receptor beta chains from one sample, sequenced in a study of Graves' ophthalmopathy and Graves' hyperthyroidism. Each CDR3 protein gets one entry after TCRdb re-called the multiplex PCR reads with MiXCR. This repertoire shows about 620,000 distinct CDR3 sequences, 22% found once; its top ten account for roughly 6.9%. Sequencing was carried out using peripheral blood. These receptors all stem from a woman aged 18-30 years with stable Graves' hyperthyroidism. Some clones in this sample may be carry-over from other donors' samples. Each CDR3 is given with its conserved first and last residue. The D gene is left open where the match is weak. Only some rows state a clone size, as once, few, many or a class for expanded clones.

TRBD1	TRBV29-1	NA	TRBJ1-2	TGCAGCGCTGTGGACAGGAATAACTATGGCTACACCTTC	CSAVDRNNYGYTF
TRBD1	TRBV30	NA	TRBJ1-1	TGTGCCTGGCCTCAGGGGGCGGATGCTTTCTTT	CAWPQGADAFF
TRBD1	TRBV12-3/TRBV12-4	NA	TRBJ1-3	TGTGCCAGCGGGGACAGTGGAAACACCATATATTTT	CASGDSGNTIYF
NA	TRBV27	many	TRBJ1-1	TGTGCCAGCAGTTTTTGGCAGACGAACACTGAAGCTTTCTTT	CASSFWQTNTEAFF
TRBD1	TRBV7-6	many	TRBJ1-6	TGTGCCAGCAGCGCCTGGCCGGGCAGGGGGCTGTCCTATAATTCACCCCTCCACTTT	CASSAWPGRGLSYNSPLHF
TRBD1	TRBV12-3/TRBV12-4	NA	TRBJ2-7	TGTGCCAGCAGTCCAGGACAGGAGACCTACGAGCAGTACTTC	CASSPGQETYEQYF
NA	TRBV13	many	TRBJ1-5	TGTGCCAGCAGCTCCAGCCAGGGGCCAAATCAGCCCCAGCATTTT	CASSSSQGPNQPQHF
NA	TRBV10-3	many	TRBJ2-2	TGTGCCGCTAGGTTCTTAGGACAGAACACCGGGGAGCTGTTTTTT	CAARFLGQNTGELFF
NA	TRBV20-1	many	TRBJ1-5	TGCAGTGCTAGGGAGGGGTCGGCCGGTCAGCCCCAGCATTTT	CSAREGSAGQPQHF
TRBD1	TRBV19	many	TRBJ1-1	TGTGCCAGTAGTATAAACAGGGGCACTGAAGCTTTCTTT	CASSINRGTEAFF
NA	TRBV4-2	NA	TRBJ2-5	TGTGCCAGCAGCCGCGCCGGATACAGGGAGGGGCGGTACCAAGAGACCCAGTACTTC	CASSRAGYREGRYQETQYF
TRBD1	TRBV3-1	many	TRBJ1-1	TGTGCCAGCAGCCAAACCGGGACAGGGAAGGCTGAAGCTTTCTTT	CASSQTGTGKAEAFF
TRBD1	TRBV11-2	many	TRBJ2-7	TGTGCCAGCAGCCCCTGGGACAGGGGGCTTACGGTGCAGTACTTC	CASSPWDRGLTVQYF
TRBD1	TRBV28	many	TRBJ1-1	TGTGCCAGCAGTCCCCAGACAGGGGCGAACACTGAAGCTTTCTTT	CASSPQTGANTEAFF
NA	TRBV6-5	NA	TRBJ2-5	TGTGCCAGCAGTTACGCAGCGGAAGAGACCCAGTACTTC	CASSYAAEETQYF
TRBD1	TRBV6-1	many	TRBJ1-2	TGTGCCAGCAGCACAGACAGGGCCCGGGTTGGCTACACCTTC	CASSTDRARVGYTF
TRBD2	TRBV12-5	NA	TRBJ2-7	TGTGCTAGTGGTCAGACTAGCGGGAGGGAACCCTACGTCATGGAGCAGTACTTC	CASGQTSGREPYVMEQYF
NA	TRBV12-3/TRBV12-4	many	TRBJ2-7	TGTGCCAGCAGTTCAAACAGGGTCTACGAGCAGTACTTC	CASSSNRVYEQYF
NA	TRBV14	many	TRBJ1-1	TGTGCCAGCGCACGGGACTTCCCGGGAACTGAAGCTTTCTTT	CASARDFPGTEAFF
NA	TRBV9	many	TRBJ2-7	TGTGCCAGCAGCGTAGAGGGCGGACGCTCCTACGAGCAGTACTTC	CASSVEGGRSYEQYF
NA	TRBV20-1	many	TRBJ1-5	TGCAGTGCCCTAGGGCATAGCAATCAGCCCCAGCATTTT	CSALGHSNQPQHF
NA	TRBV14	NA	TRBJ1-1	TGTGCCAGCAGCCTTCCAGGCAGGGTTCCTGAAGCTTTCTTT	CASSLPGRVPEAFF
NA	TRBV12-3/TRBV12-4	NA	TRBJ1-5	TGTGCCAGCAGCGGGACAAGGAGCAATCAGCCCCAGCATTTT	CASSGTRSNQPQHF
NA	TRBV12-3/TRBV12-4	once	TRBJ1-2	TGTGCCACCACGAGGAACTATGGCTACACCTTC	CATTRNYGYTF
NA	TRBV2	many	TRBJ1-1	TGTGCCAGCAGTGACATCCCCCTTAAGGATGAAGCTTTCTTT	CASSDIPLKDEAFF
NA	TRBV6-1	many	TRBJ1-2	TGTGCCAGCGGGGCAAGACCTAACTATGGCTACACCTTC	CASGARPNYGYTF
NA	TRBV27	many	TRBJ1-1	TGTGCCAGCAGTTTTTCTCCCACGGGACTCCAGAACACTGAAGCTTTCTTT	CASSFSPTGLQNTEAFF
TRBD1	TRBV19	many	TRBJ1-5	TGTGCCAGTAGTATAGGACGGGACAGATACAATCAGCCCCAGCATTTT	CASSIGRDRYNQPQHF
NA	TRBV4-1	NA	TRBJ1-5	TGCGCCAGCAGCCATCGTGGAAGGGGACAGCCCCAGCATTTT	CASSHRGRGQPQHF
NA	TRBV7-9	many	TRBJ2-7	TGTGCCAGCAGCTTAAATCCGGGACAGCAGTACTTC	CASSLNPGQQYF
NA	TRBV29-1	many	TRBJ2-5	TGCAGCGTTGACCTCGGGGCGATTCCAGAGACCCAGTACTTC	CSVDLGAIPETQYF
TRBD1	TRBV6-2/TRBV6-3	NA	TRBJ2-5	TGTGCCAGCAGACTCGACAGGGACCGAGAGACCCAGTACTTC	CASRLDRDRETQYF
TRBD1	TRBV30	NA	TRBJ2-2	TGTGCCTGGAGAAGAACAGGGGACGCCGGGGAGCTGTTTTTT	CAWRRTGDAGELFF
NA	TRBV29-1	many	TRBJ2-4	TGCAGCGTTAGAGACAAAAACATTCAGTACTTC	CSVRDKNIQYF
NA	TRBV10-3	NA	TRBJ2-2	TGTGCCATCAGTGAGTCGAAGGGGGGCATGGCCGGGGAGCTGTTTTTT	CAISESKGGMAGELFF
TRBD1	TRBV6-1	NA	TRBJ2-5	TGTGCCAGCAGTCAGGACAGGGGGTACCAAGAGACCCAGTACTTC	CASSQDRGYQETQYF
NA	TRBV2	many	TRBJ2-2	TGTGCCAGCAGTGTTAGCGAGGGGGAGCTGTTTTTT	CASSVSEGELFF
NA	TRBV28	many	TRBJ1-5	TGTGCCAGCAGATACAGGGAGAGCAATCAGCCCCAGCATTTT	CASRYRESNQPQHF
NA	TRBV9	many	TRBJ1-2	TGTGCCAGCAGCGTAGACGGCACCACTAACTATGGCTACACCTTC	CASSVDGTTNYGYTF
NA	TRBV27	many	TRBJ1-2	TGTGCCAGCAGGGAGGCAGGGTTGTATGGCTACACCTTC	CASREAGLYGYTF
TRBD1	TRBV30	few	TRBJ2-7	TGTGCCTGGGGACAGGGCGGGGACGAGCAGTACTTC	CAWGQGGDEQYF
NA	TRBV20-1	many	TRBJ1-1	TGCAGTGCTAGACCTGGATCCGGGCTCCCAGAAGCTTTCTTT	CSARPGSGLPEAFF
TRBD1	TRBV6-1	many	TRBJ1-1	TGTGCCAGCTGTGGGGGCAGGGGGTGGATGAACACTGAAGCTTTCTTT	CASCGGRGWMNTEAFF
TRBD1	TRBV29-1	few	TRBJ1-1	TGCAGCGTTGAAGATTGGGCTACAGGGGGTTGGACTGAAGCTTTCTTT	CSVEDWATGGWTEAFF
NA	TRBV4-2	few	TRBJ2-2	TGTGCCAGCAGCCATCCCTCGGGGCGGGAGAACACCGGGGAGCTGTTTTTT	CASSHPSGRENTGELFF
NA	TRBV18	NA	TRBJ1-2	TGTGCCAGCTCACCACTGAGCTCTGAGGATGGCTACACCTTC	CASSPLSSEDGYTF
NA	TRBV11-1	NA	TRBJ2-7	TGTGCCAGCAGCTTAGGTGGGATACAGGGCGGGTACGAGCAGTACTTC	CASSLGGIQGGYEQYF
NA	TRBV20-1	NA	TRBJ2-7	TGCAGTGCCGTTAAGTCGGGAGCGGGTTACGAGCAGTACTTC	CSAVKSGAGYEQYF